This TCR beta chain was obtained from a study of T cells in Graves' hyperthyroidism and ophthalmopathy. V lost 0 bases to trimming and J lost 1 base, with 6 bases between them. Germline V gene lookup returns CDR1 DFQATT and CDR2 SNEGSKA (reference sequence). The CDR3 runs 13 residues. Authors of the study amplified TCR beta CDR3 regions from RNA transcripts. The TCR CDR3 first-round RT-PCR relied on the HTBI primer set. MiXCR was run by TCRdb on the multiplex PCR reads, yielding one entry per CDR3 protein. The sample consists of fewer than 650,000 distinct CDR3 sequences, over 12% of them appearing once.

Sequencing input: blood. V is TRBV20-1 and J is TRBJ1-1; D gene ambiguous. The TCR comes from a middle-aged woman with Graves' ophthalmopathy. CDR3 in DNA: TGCAGTGCTAGAGATAAATCGAACACTGAAGCTTTCTTT. Residues: CSARDKSNTEAFF.